This T cell receptor (beta chain) was obtained from a study of blood T cell repertoires in COVID-19. Across the study: COVID-19 samples collected from the United States, Italy and Spain covered acute and convalescent phases. PBMCs, B-cell-depleted T cells, or T cells were the source of the cDNA or gDNA that made up the material.

The CDR3 runs to 21 residues. As handled by the study authors: How many nucleated cells were present was estimated from reference gene primer amplification. Assay: immunoSEQ multiplex PCR; the TCRdb copy retains only in-frame clones and omits some. That table is the source of V, J and clone size, and D and trimming were worked out from the DNA. The sample lists over 200,000 clones, around 84% seen once, with approximately 5.9% in the top ten. This sequence was found in an elderly man with acute or convalescent COVID-19. Sequenced: peripheral blood. The rearrangement uses TRBV21-1 and TRBJ2-7; the tabulated D call, TRBD1, remains unverified against the DNA. TRBV21-1 is recorded as a pseudogene. DNA for the CDR3: TGTGCCAGCAGCAAAGTCGAGCCCCCCGGACAGGGGTTATGGCATGTTGGCGAGCAGTACGTC. Protein sequence: CASSKVEPPGQGLWHVGEQYV.